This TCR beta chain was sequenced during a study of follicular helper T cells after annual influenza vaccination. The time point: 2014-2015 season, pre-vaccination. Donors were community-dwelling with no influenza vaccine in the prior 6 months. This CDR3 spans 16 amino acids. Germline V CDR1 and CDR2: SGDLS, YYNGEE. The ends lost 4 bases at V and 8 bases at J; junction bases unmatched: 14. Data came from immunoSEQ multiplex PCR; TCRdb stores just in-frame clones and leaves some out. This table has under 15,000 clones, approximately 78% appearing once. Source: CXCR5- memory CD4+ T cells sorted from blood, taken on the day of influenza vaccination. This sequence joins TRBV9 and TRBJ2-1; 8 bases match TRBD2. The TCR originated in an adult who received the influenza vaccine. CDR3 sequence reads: CASSPKTGGFGDEQFF. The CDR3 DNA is TGTGCCAGCAGCCCGAAGACGGGGGGGTTCGGGGATGAGCAGTTCTTC. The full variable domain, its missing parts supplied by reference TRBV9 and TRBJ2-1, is DSGVTQTPKHLITATGQRVTLRCSPRSGDLSVYWYQQSLDQGLQFLIQYYNGEERAKGNILERFSAQQFPDLHSELNLSSLELGDSALYFCASSPKTGGFGDEQFFGPGTRLTVL.